The sequence of this TCR beta chain was determined in a study of identical twins. Germline loops: CDR1 SQVTM, CDR2 ANQGSEA. This CDR3 region has 14 residues. The V gene lost 4 bases and the J gene lost 1 base, with 13 bases spanning the gap. TCRdb recomputed calls from the 5' RACE reads with MiXCR, one row per CDR3 protein. The top ten hold approximately 1% of the sample, which has under 500,000 distinct CDR3 sequences, over 11% seen once. The sample also formed part of further work on yellow fever vaccine responses in identical twins.

The chain carries TRBV29-1 and TRBJ1-1; a possible D gene is TRBD1 (6 bases). The sample taken for sequencing was CD4+ T cells sorted from blood. The receptor comes from a woman under 30 in good health. CDR3 residues: CSVAAGHKNTEAFF. The CDR3 bases are TGCAGCGTTGCCGCGGGACACAAGAACACTGAAGCTTTCTTT. The variable domain in full, completed from reference TRBV29-1 and TRBJ1-1, reads SAVISQKPSRDICQRGTSLTIQCQVDSQVTMMFWYRQQPGQSLTLIATANQGSEATYESGFVIDKFPISRPNLTFSTLTVSNMSPEDSSIYLCSVAAGHKNTEAFFGQGTRLTVV.